Sequencing of this T cell receptor (beta chain) was carried out in a study of T cells after yellow fever vaccination. About the research overall: SMART-Seq v4 Ultra Low Input prepared libraries from low-cell fractions. Whole-study findings and limits: Boosting was followed by the reappearance of most primary-vaccination clones (about 97% CD4, around 86% CD8). Peaking faster, on day 5 versus 15, the secondary response was nonetheless weaker.

UMIs were added to TCR cDNA along with a universal primer site when it was made by 5'RACE template switching. Each CDR3 protein gets one entry after TCRdb re-called the 5' RACE reads with MiXCR. Of 300,000 to 350,000 distinct CDR3 sequences listed, about 10% are singletons. After removal of 4 bases from V and 9 bases from J, the junction contained 10 bases not matched to a gene. The CDR3 spans 16 residues. Per the germline V gene, CDR1 is SGHRS and CDR2 is YFSETQ. With regard to this clonotype: Antigen unknown.

This sequence originates from a young man who received the YFV17D yellow fever vaccine. This chain joins TRBV5-1 and TRBJ1-6; 10 nucleotides line up with TRBD1. Sequences were derived from CD4+ T cells sorted from PBMCs, sampled 45 days after the yellow fever booster vaccination. The DNA for the CDR3 is TGCGCCAGCAGCCCCCGGGGGGGGACAGGGGTTTCACCCCTCCACTTT. Translating it yields CASSPRGGTGVSPLHF.